The 25 T cell receptor beta chains below come from one sample, sequenced in a study of CD8 T cells in ankylosing spondylitis (dated by TCRdb to about 2017). Libraries were constructed by 5' RACE. Sequencing was performed on an Illumina HiSeq 2500. Using fastp trimming at Q25 and MiXCR clonotype assembly, TCRdb reanalyzed the public sequencing data and kept in-frame beta chains. Rows with a matching CDR3 protein are joined into one entry that keeps the most common DNA and genes. Across this sample there are some 340,000 distinct CDR3 sequences, with roughly 14% seen only once. The ten top clones hold roughly 0.99% of the sample. Sample: blood, either unsorted or a sorted T cell fraction (not recorded which). The receptors were sampled from a male donor with ankylosing spondylitis or in good health (not recorded which).

The rearrangement links TRBV11-2 to TRBJ2-7, with 9 bases lining up with TRBD1. J gave up 5 bases and V 4 bases, and 6 bases lay outside the gene matches. Germline-derived CDR1 and CDR2 are SGHAT and FQNNGV. This CDR3 has 14 residues. CDR3: CASSSTGGRHEQYF. In DNA, the CDR3 is TGTGCCAGCAGCTCCACAGGGGGCCGCCACGAGCAGTACTTC.

This chain connects TRBV5-5 to TRBJ2-7; the match to TRBD1 covers 8 bases. After removal of 2 bases from V and 3 bases from J, the junction contained 4 bases not matched to a gene. CDR1 and CDR2 from the germline V gene are SGHKS and YYEKEE (reference sequence). The length of the CDR3 is 14 residues. In nucleotides, the CDR3 is TGTGCCAGCAGCTTCGGACAGGGAAGCTACGAGCAGTACTTC. This sequence encodes CASSFGQGSYEQYF.

V usage is TRBV5-1 and J usage is TRBJ2-1, with TRBD2 matching 14 bases. Looked up from germline, CDR1 is SGHRS and CDR2 is YFSETQ. This CDR3 region has 15 residues. J was trimmed by 4 bases and V by 4 bases; bases with no gene match: 1. For the CDR3, the DNA is TGCGCCAGCAGCGGGACTAGCGGGGGTTACAATGAGCAGTTCTTC. It encodes CASSGTSGGYNEQFF.

The J gene is TRBJ1-2, the V gene TRBV29-1; D remains ambiguous. Germline loops: CDR1 SQVTM, CDR2 ANQGSEA. Trimming stripped 4 bases from V and 1 base from J, with 13 bases between. There are 14 residues in the CDR3. The CDR3 loop is CSVVLTVGNYGYTF. The CDR3 DNA sequence: TGCAGCGTTGTCCTGACTGTGGGTAACTATGGCTACACCTTC.

The gene calls are TRBV6-2 or TRBV6-3 and TRBJ1-1; 10 bases match TRBD1. Germline values: CDR1 MNHEY, CDR2 SVGEGT. The CDR3 has 14 residues. The trim removed 7 bases at V and 6 bases at J, leaving 8 bases unmatched. In nucleotides, the CDR3 is TGTGCCAGCACCTGGACAGGGGGGATGGCTGAAGCTTTCTTT. Amino acid sequence: CASTWTGGMAEAFF.

The chain combines TRBV9 with TRBJ1-1, with D perhaps TRBD1 (6 bases). Germline CDR1 and CDR2: SGDLS and YYNGEE. Trimming shortened V by 7 bases and J by 4 bases, and 14 bases separated the two germline ends. The CDR3 is 13 amino acids. In DNA, the CDR3 is TGTGCCAGCGGCCTGGACAGTGGCACTGAAGCTTTCTTT. This codes for CASGLDSGTEAFF.

The table lists this clonotype with a few counts. The V call is TRBV3-1, the J call TRBJ2-1, with D perhaps matching TRBD2 (6 bases). The germline V gene encodes CDR1 LGHDT and CDR2 YNNKEL (reference sequence). The CDR3 is 15 amino acids. The ends were cut back, 4 bases at V and 5 bases at J, with 15 bases in the middle. The CDR3 loop reads CASSRGLALNNEQFF. In DNA form, the CDR3 reads TGTGCCAGCAGCCGGGGACTTGCGCTGAACAATGAGCAGTTCTTC.

The chain joins TRBV4-1 to TRBJ2-2; D may be TRBD2 (5 bases). This CDR3 is built from 14 residues. V was pared by 6 bases and J by 5 bases, with 13 bases between. Germline V lookup: CDR1 MGHRA, CDR2 YSYEKL. DNA of the CDR3: TGCGCCAGCAGATATGAGGGCGGGACCGGGGAGCTGTTTTTT. Protein sequence: CASRYEGGTGELFF.

This clonotype occurred a few times. The rearrangement joins TRBV7-2 to TRBJ1-1; weak D call: TRBD1 (5 bases). Trimming took 5 bases from V and 0 from J, leaving 13 bases between them. Germline loops: CDR1 SGHTA, CDR2 FQGNSA. The CDR3 has 15 amino acids. The CDR3: CASSPGLVLNTEAFF. The CDR3 bases are TGTGCCAGCAGCCCAGGGTTGGTTCTGAACACTGAAGCTTTCTTT.

This clonotype has at least ten counts. The genes are TRBV19 and TRBJ1-5, with D tentatively TRBD1 (5 bases). CDR3 length: 16 residues. Germline CDR1 reads LNHDA; CDR2 reads SQIVND (reference sequence). The V end was cut by 9 bases, the J end by 1 base, with 19 bases between. The CDR3: CASSQQGGRSNQPQHF. In DNA form, the CDR3 reads TGTGCCAGCTCCCAGCAGGGAGGGCGAAGCAATCAGCCCCAGCATTTT. The full variable domain, its missing parts supplied by reference TRBV19 and TRBJ1-5, is DGGITQSPKYLFRKEGQNVTLSCEQNLNHDAMYWYRQDPGQGLRLIYYSQIVNDFQKGDIAEGYSVSREKKESFPLTVTSAQKNPTAFYLCASSQQGGRSNQPQHFGDGTRLSIL.

This clonotype was counted a few times. The CDR3 DNA reads as TGTGCCAGCAGCTCTCGGACGACGAACACCGGGGAGCTGTTTTTT. Amino acid sequence: CASSSRTTNTGELFF. The V and J genes are TRBV7-2 and TRBJ2-2; no firm D call. This CDR3 is built from 15 residues. V dropped 4 bases and J dropped 0 bases, with 9 bases sitting between them. Germline CDR1 is SGHTA and CDR2 is FQGNSA.

This clonotype has more than one count but fewer than ten. J is TRBJ1-3 and V is TRBV19; tentative D call: TRBD1 (6 bases). The CDR3 is 15 amino acids. Looked up from germline, CDR1 is LNHDA and CDR2 is SQIVND (reference sequence). With 3 bases removed from V and 4 bases from J, the gap between germline ends came to 13 bases. The DNA for the CDR3 is TGTGCCAGTAGTATCGGGCAGGGGCAAGGAAACACCATATATTTT. It is translated as CASSIGQGQGNTIYF. The whole variable domain, filled in from reference TRBV19 and TRBJ1-3, reads DGGITQSPKYLFRKEGQNVTLSCEQNLNHDAMYWYRQDPGQGLRLIYYSQIVNDFQKGDIAEGYSVSREKKESFPLTVTSAQKNPTAFYLCASSIGQGQGNTIYFGEGSWLTVV.

This sequence joins TRBV9 and TRBJ1-6; no reliable D call. Germline CDR1 and CDR2: SGDLS and YYNGEE. This CDR3 region has 16 residues. Trimming shortened V by 2 bases and J by 8 bases, and 17 bases separated the two germline ends. This CDR3 reads CASSVGFGLRDSPLHF. CDR3 in DNA: TGTGCCAGCAGCGTTGGTTTTGGTCTCCGAGATTCACCCCTCCACTTT.

This clonotype turned up a few times. This chain connects TRBV3-1 to TRBJ1-2; no firm D call. Germline CDR1 reads LGHDT; CDR2 reads YNNKEL (reference sequence). The length of the CDR3 is 15 residues. V lost 5 bases and J lost 0, with 13 bases in between. Here the CDR3 reads CASSKGVSTNYGYTF. CDR3 bases: TGTGCCAGCAGCAAAGGCGTCAGTACTAACTATGGCTACACCTTC. The full variable domain, rest sourced from reference TRBV3-1 and TRBJ1-2, is DTAVSQTPKYLVTQMGNDKSIKCEQNLGHDTMYWYKQDSKKFLKIMFSYNNKELIINETVPNRFSPKSPDKAHLNLHINSLELGDSAVYFCASSKGVSTNYGYTFGSGTRLTVV.

The chain couples TRBV11-2 to TRBJ2-4; possibly TRBD1 for D (7 bases). Per germline, CDR1 SGHAT and CDR2 FQNNGV. There are 15 residues in the CDR3. With 3 bases removed from V and 6 bases from J, the gap between germline ends came to 15 bases. CDR3 residues: CASSLAGTDTNIQYF. CDR3 nucleotide sequence: TGTGCCAGCAGCTTGGCGGGGACAGACACAAACATTCAGTACTTC.

CDR3 in amino acids: CASSSTTGREQYF. The DNA of the CDR3 is TGCGCCAGCAGCTCAACGACAGGGCGCGAGCAGTACTTC. The chain joins TRBV4-1 to TRBJ2-7; 7 bases are shared with TRBD1. The CDR3 loop spans 13 amino acids. Germline V CDR1 and CDR2: MGHRA, YSYEKL. The ends lost 5 bases at V and 6 bases at J; junction bases unmatched: 7.

The table lists this clonotype with many counts. The CDR3 nucleotides read TGTGCCAGCAGCTTGAACAGGGTGTACGAGCAGTACTTC. It translates to CASSLNRVYEQYF. This chain uses TRBV5-6 with TRBJ2-7; D possibly corresponds to TRBD1 (6 bases). The germline gives CDR1 SGHDT, CDR2 YYEEEE. The ends were cut back, 1 base at V and 4 bases at J, with 9 bases in the middle. The CDR3 sequence is 13 residues long.

The chain carries TRBV12-3 or TRBV12-4 and TRBJ2-2; TRBD1 matches at 7 bases. There are 14 residues in the CDR3. V shed 3 bases, J shed 3 bases, and the junction held 1 base outside the gene matches. CDR3 in amino acids: CASSFTGDTGELFF. The CDR3 region has the DNA TGTGCCAGCAGTTTTACAGGGGACACCGGGGAGCTGTTTTTT.

The rearrangement joins TRBV12-3 or TRBV12-4 to TRBJ2-5; D might be TRBD2 (5 bases). The CDR3 contains 14 residues. Between the trimmed V and J ends, which lost 5 bases and 2 bases, there was a span of 12 bases. CDR3 loop: CASSPRELQETQYF. CDR3 nucleotides: TGTGCCAGCAGTCCTAGGGAGTTACAAGAGACCCAGTACTTC.

This clonotype was picked up many times. The V gene is TRBV5-1, the J gene TRBJ2-2; D remains ambiguous. Germline-derived CDR1 and CDR2 are SGHRS and YFSETQ. Trimming stripped 1 base from V and 1 base from J, with 8 bases between. This CDR3 region has 15 residues. The CDR3 DNA follows: TGCGCCAGCAGCTTGAGGGATAAGAACACCGGGGAGCTGTTTTTT. Translation gives CASSLRDKNTGELFF.

In this sample, this clonotype turned up a few times. The chain employs TRBV20-1 and TRBJ2-5; TRBD1 might be the D (6 bases). The germline V gene encodes CDR1 DFQATT and CDR2 SNEGSKA (reference sequence). V lost 2 bases and J 5 bases, leaving 12 bases between the germline ends. CDR3 length: 13 residues. CDR3 DNA sequence: TGCAGTGCTAGACAGGGGCTCGTGGAGACCCAGTACTTC. Translated: CSARQGLVETQYF.

This clonotype was recorded at least ten times. The genes are TRBV5-1 and TRBJ2-7; perhaps TRBD1 as D (5 bases). This CDR3 is built from 12 residues. The V end lost 4 bases, the J end lost 4 bases, and 9 bases lay between the germline ends. The germline V gene has CDR1 SGHRS and CDR2 YFSETQ. CDR3 in DNA: TGCGCCAGCAGCAGAAGGGGTTACGAGCAGTACTTC. Translating it yields CASSRRGYEQYF. The variable domain in full, completed from reference TRBV5-1 and TRBJ2-7, reads KAGVTQTPRYLIKTRGQQVTLSCSPISGHRSVSWYQQTPGQGLQFLFEYFSETQRNKGNFPGRFSGRQFSNSRSEMNVSTLELGDSALYLCASSRRGYEQYFGPGTRLTVT.

This clonotype was observed at least ten times. The chain uses TRBV12-3 or TRBV12-4 and TRBJ2-5, with D unresolved. The CDR3 contains 10 residues. Trimming left V 7 bases short and J 5 bases short, with 5 bases between. This CDR3 reads CASKGETQYF. The CDR3 nucleotides are TGTGCCAGCAAAGGGGAGACCCAGTACTTC.

In its sample, this clonotype was seen a few times. J is TRBJ2-5 and V is TRBV19; 10 bases are a match to TRBD2. V shed 2 bases and J 2 bases; nucleotides not matched to a gene: 2. The CDR3 sequence is 15 residues long. Germline V gene sequence: CDR1 LNHDA, CDR2 SQIVND (reference sequence). DNA for the CDR3: TGTGCCAGTAGTATATCGGGACTAGCGCAAGAGACCCAGTACTTC. Its translation: CASSISGLAQETQYF.

The rearrangement uses TRBV3-1 and TRBJ1-1; 7 bases are a match to TRBD1. J lost 7 bases, V lost 3 bases, and 8 bases had no gene match. This CDR3 is built from 14 residues. CDR1 is LGHDT and CDR2 is YNNKEL in the germline V gene (reference sequence). CDR3 region: CASSQTGTVLEAFF. The CDR3 DNA reads TGTGCCAGCAGCCAGACCGGGACAGTCCTTGAAGCTTTCTTT.